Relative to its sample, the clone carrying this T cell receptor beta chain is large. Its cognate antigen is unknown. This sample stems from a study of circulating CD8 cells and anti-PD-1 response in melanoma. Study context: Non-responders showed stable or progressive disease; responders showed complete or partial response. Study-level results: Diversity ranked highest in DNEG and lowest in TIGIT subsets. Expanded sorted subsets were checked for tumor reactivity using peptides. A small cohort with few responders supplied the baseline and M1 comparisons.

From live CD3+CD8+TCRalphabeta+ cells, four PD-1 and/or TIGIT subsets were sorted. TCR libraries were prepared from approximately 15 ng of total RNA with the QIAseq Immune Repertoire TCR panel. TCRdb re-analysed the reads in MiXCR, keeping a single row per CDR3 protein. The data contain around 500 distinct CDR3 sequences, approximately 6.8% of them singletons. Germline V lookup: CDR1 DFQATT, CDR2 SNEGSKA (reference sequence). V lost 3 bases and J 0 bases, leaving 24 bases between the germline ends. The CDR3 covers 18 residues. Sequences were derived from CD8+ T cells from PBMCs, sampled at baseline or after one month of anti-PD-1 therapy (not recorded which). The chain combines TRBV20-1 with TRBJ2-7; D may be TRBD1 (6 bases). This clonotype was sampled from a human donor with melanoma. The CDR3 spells CSARGLFGQGGSSYEQYF. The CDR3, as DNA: TGCAGTGCTAGGGGGCTGTTTGGCCAAGGGGGAAGCTCCTACGAGCAGTACTTC.